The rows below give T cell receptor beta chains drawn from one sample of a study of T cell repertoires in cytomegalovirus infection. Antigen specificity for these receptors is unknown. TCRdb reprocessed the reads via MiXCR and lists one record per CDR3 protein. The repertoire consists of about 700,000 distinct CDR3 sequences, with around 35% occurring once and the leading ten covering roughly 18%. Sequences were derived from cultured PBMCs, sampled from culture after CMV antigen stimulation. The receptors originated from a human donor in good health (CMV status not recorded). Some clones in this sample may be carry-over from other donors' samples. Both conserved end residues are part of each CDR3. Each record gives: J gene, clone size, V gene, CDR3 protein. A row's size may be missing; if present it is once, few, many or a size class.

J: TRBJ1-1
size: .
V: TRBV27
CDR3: CASSFAGLTEAFF

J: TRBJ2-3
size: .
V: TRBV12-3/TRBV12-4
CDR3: CASSWRGSGPLTDTQYF

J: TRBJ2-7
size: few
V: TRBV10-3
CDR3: CAITLGQVGAYEQYF

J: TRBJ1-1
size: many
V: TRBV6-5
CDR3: CASSSRLSMNTEAFF

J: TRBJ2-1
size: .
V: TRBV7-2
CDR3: CAIGRGSSSYNEQFF

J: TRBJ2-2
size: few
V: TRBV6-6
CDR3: CASSYSGPHTGELFF

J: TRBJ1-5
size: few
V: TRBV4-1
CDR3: CASSPGDRINQPQHF

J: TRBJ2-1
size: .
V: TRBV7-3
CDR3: CASSLRSGDSYNEQFF

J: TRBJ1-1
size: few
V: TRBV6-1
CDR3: CASRSTGYTEAFF

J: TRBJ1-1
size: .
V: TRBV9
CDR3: CASSPGRAAEAFF

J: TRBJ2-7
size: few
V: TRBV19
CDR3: CASSIATGSDTYEQYF

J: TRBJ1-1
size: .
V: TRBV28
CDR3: CASSYTGKGTEAFF

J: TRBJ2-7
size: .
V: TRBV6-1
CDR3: CAALRPDSLNEQYF

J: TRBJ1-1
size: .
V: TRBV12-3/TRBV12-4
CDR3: CASSLAHQNTEAFF

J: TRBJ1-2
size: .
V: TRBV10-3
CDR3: CAISERPPGTPSYGYTF

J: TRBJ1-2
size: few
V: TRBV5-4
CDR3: CASSLRSGPYGYTF

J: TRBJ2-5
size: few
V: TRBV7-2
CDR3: CASSLGEIETQYF

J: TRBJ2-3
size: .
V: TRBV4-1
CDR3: CASSQENLGTDTQYF

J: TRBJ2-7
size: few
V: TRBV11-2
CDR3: CASSLGSPLQDSYEQYF

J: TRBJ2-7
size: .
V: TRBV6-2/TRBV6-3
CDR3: CASSSEHRDPTYEQYF

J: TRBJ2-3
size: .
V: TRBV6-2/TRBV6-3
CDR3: CASSSRREDTDTQYF

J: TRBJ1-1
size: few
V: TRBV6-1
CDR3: CASRPFRGIMNTEAFF

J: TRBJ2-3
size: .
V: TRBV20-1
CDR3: CSAPGDTDTQYF

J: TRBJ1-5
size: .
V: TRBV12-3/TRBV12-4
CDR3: CASSFSGDSNQPQHF

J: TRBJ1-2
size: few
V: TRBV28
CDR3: CASNFQRWGYTF

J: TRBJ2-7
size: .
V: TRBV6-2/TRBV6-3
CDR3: CASKYSGRIYEQYF

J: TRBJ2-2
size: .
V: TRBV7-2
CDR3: CASSLGPRSGELFF

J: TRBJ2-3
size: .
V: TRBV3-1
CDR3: CASSRIWTGDTQYF

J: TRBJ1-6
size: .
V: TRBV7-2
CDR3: CASSSRTGRPLHF

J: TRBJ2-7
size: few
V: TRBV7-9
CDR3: CASSHPLRPHEQYF

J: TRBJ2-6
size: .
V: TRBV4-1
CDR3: CASSPTGGPSSGANVLTF

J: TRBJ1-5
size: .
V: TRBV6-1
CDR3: CASFIGGTNQPQHF

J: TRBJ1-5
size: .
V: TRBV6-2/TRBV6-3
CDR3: CASSFLGDSNQPQHF

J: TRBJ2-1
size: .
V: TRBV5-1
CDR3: CASSLAGVGQGEQFF

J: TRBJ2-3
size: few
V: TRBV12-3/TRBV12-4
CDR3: CASRGEGDTQYF

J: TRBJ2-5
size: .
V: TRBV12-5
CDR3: CASGPDPGTGGQETQYF